The 21 T cell receptor beta chains reported below all come from one sample, sequenced in a study of cytomegalovirus exposure and HLA in healthy donors. Clones were sequenced by immunoSEQ multiplex PCR, and TCRdb holds only the in-frame ones, with some missing. The data hold 200,000 or so clones, with around 86% observed a single time. Material: PBMCs. The origin of the receptors is a woman aged 18-30 years in good health and CMV-seropositive.

This clone was recorded a few times. The identical CDR3 is also encoded by other nucleotide sequences in the sample. The chain joins TRBV10-3 to TRBJ2-7; tentative D call: TRBD1 (6 bases). The V gene lost 5 bases and the J gene lost 3 bases, with 11 bases spanning the gap. CDR3 length equals 13 residues. Germline CDR1 ENHRY, CDR2 SYGVKD. DNA for the CDR3: TGTGCCATCAGTCCGGGACAATTCTACGAGCAGTACTTC. Amino acids: CAISPGQFYEQYF.

This clone was detected only a few times. The chain employs TRBV6-5 and TRBJ1-1, with TRBD1 identical over 7 bases. This CDR3 spans 16 amino acids. Germline V gene sequence: CDR1 MNHEY, CDR2 SVGAGI. V shed 2 bases, J shed 0 bases, and the junction held 6 bases outside the gene matches. The CDR3: CASSYTVQGMNTEAFF. The CDR3 coding sequence is TGTGCCAGCAGTTACACAGTACAGGGGATGAACACTGAAGCTTTCTTT.

This clone came up a few times. This chain joins TRBV5-1 and TRBJ1-3; TRBD1 aligns across 8 bases. J gave up 2 bases and V 7 bases, and 5 bases lay outside the gene matches. The CDR3 extends over 14 amino acids. Per germline, CDR1 SGHRS and CDR2 YFSETQ. DNA of the CDR3: TGCGCCAGCGGACAGGGAGATACTGGAAACACCATATATTTT. As protein: CASGQGDTGNTIYF.

V is TRBV11-2 and J is TRBJ2-1; D not certain. Trimming left V 5 bases short and J 0 bases short, with 14 bases between. CDR1 and CDR2 from the germline V gene are SGHAT and FQNNGV. The CDR3 consists of 16 residues. The DNA of the CDR3 is TGTGCCAGCAGCCCACCCTCCGCCTACTCCTACAATGAGCAGTTCTTC. Residues: CASSPPSAYSYNEQFF.

The V call is TRBV27, the J call TRBJ2-5; 9 bases match TRBD2. J was trimmed by 1 base and V by 3 bases; bases with no gene match: 3. The CDR3 consists of 15 residues. CDR1 and CDR2 (germline): MNHEY, SMNVEV (reference sequence). Written as DNA, the CDR3 is TGTGCCAGCAGTTTGGGACTAGCCGCCCAAGAGACCCAGTACTTC. Its protein product is CASSLGLAAQETQYF.

This clone showed up just once. The chain has TRBV25-1 and TRBJ1-1; D gene unclear. Germline loops: CDR1 MGHDK, CDR2 SYGVNS. Trimming took off 6 bases at V and 0 bases at J, with 8 bases between the two ends. The CDR3 loop spans 13 amino acids. The CDR3 DNA reads TGTGCCAGCAGCCAGATGATGAACACTGAAGCTTTCTTT. It yields the protein CASSQMMNTEAFF.

The chain combines TRBV29-1 with TRBJ2-5, with 8 bases lining up with TRBD1. Trimming cost V 4 bases and J 5 bases; bases outside gene matches: 6. CDR1 and CDR2 (germline): SQVTM, ANQGSEA. The CDR3 runs to 13 residues. In nucleotides, the CDR3 is TGCAGCGTTGGTGACAGGGGTCGCGAGACCCAGTACTTC. Its protein product is CSVGDRGRETQYF.

The rearrangement uses TRBV7-3 and TRBJ2-2, with 9 bases that match TRBD1. Trimming removed 4 bases from V and 2 bases from J; junction bases left unmatched: 5. The length of the CDR3 is 16 residues. Germline V gene sequence: CDR1 SGHTA, CDR2 FQGTGA. In DNA form, the CDR3 reads TGTGCCAGCAGCTCGCGGACAGGGGCCAACACCGGGGAGCTGTTTTTT. Translated, it gives CASSSRTGANTGELFF.

The chain carries TRBV28 and TRBJ1-1; TRBD1 aligns across 12 bases. This CDR3 contains 17 residues. Germline CDR1 is MDHEN and CDR2 is SYDVKM. Trimming cost V 5 bases and J 5 bases; bases outside gene matches: 12. The chain's CDR3 is CASSHSRDRGRRTEAFF. The CDR3 DNA reads as TGTGCCAGCAGTCACAGCCGGGACAGGGGGCGAAGAACTGAAGCTTTCTTT.

This chain uses TRBV7-6 with TRBJ1-1; tentative D call: TRBD1 (5 bases). The CDR3 covers 12 residues. The V gene lost 3 bases and the J gene lost 6 bases, with 8 bases spanning the gap. The germline V gene encodes CDR1 SGHVS and CDR2 FNYEAQ. CDR3 amino acids: CASSFGTPEAFF. Written as DNA, the CDR3 is TGTGCCAGCAGCTTCGGGACTCCTGAAGCTTTCTTT.

The chain uses TRBV29-1 and TRBJ2-5; TRBD1 agrees at 7 bases. Per germline, CDR1 SQVTM and CDR2 ANQGSEA. V shed 3 bases, J shed 3 bases, and the junction held 7 bases outside the gene matches. This CDR3 region has 14 residues. The CDR3 DNA is TGCAGCGTTGACCGGACAGGTAGTAAAGAGACCCAGTACTTC. Encoded protein: CSVDRTGSKETQYF.

CDR3 in DNA: TGTGCCAGCAGTTTATATACTAGCGGGAGGGCACCTATCGAGCAGTACTTC. As protein: CASSLYTSGRAPIEQYF. The rearrangement joins TRBV28 to TRBJ2-7; TRBD2 matches 13 bases. The CDR3 runs to 17 residues. V dropped 1 base and J dropped 6; count of bases not matched to a gene: 9. The germline V gene encodes CDR1 MDHEN and CDR2 SYDVKM. The full variable domain, in which reference TRBV28 and TRBJ2-7 provide the parts outside the CDR3, is DVKVTQSSRYLVKRTGEKVFLECVQDMDHENMFWYRQDPGLGLRLIYFSYDVKMKEKGDIPEGYSVSREKKERFSLILESASTNQTSMYLCASSLYTSGRAPIEQYFGPGTRLTVT.

The J gene is TRBJ1-2, the V gene TRBV4-2; D is unclear. Trimming removed 0 bases at V and 7 bases at J, with 12 bases between. Germline values: CDR1 LGHNA, CDR2 YNFKEQ. The CDR3 consists of 14 residues. CDR3 loop: CASSQEEPPFGYTF. The CDR3 DNA reads TGTGCCAGCAGCCAAGAGGAGCCGCCGTTTGGCTACACCTTC.

The chain carries TRBV18 and TRBJ2-3; TRBD2 agrees at 10 bases. The trim removed 6 bases at V and 4 bases at J, leaving 7 bases unmatched. The CDR3 totals 15 residues. CDR1 is KGHSH, CDR2 LQKENI, per germline. The CDR3 nucleotides are TGTGCCAGCTCCCGCACTAGCGGGAAGGCAGATACGCAGTATTTT. Protein: CASSRTSGKADTQYF.

The V and J genes are TRBV7-9 and TRBJ2-1; the match to TRBD1 covers 11 bases. V shed 0 bases, J shed 6 bases, and the junction held 4 bases outside the gene matches. Germline CDR1 reads SEHNR; CDR2 reads FQNEAQ (reference sequence). This CDR3 spans 16 amino acids. DNA of the CDR3: TGTGCCAGCAGCTTAGCGGTCGGACAGGGGGCCAATGAGCAGTTCTTC. Amino acid sequence: CASSLAVGQGANEQFF.

The chain has TRBV4-1 and TRBJ1-1; TRBD1 aligns across 8 bases. CDR1 is MGHRA and CDR2 is YSYEKL in the germline V gene. The V segment lost 4 bases and the J segment 5 bases; nucleotides outside the gene matches: 6. This CDR3 has 14 amino acids. Written as DNA, the CDR3 is TGCGCCAGCAGCCCGCGACAGGGGATGACTGAAGCTTTCTTT. This codes for CASSPRQGMTEAFF.

This sequence joins TRBV6-6 and TRBJ1-3; the match to TRBD1 covers 10 bases. The J segment lost 0 bases and the V segment lost 4 bases, leaving 3 bases of the junction unmatched. Germline V gene data show CDR1 as MNHNY and CDR2 as SVGAGI (reference sequence). The CDR3 covers 16 residues. CDR3 bases: TGTGCCAGCAGTTGGACAGGGGGGAACTCTGGAAACACCATATATTTT. Translated: CASSWTGGNSGNTIYF.

CDR3 protein: CASPLASRGEQYF. For the CDR3, the DNA is TGTGCCTCCCCCCTAGCGAGCCGGGGCGAGCAGTACTTC. The chain employs TRBV30 and TRBJ2-7, with D possibly matching TRBD2 (6 bases). This CDR3 is 13 amino acids long. V dropped 7 bases and J dropped 6 bases, with 19 bases sitting between them. CDR1 and CDR2 from the germline V gene are GTSNPN and SVGIG (reference sequence).

V and J are TRBV29-1 and TRBJ1-1, with D possibly being TRBD1 (6 bases). CDR1 SQVTM and CDR2 ANQGSEA come from the germline V gene. The V and J ends lost 0 bases and 2 bases respectively, with 10 bases between them. The CDR3 has 14 residues. CDR3 in amino acids: CSVEDKDRNTEAFF. The CDR3 DNA follows: TGCAGCGTTGAAGATAAGGACAGAAACACTGAAGCTTTCTTT.

This clone was observed once. V and J are TRBV10-3 and TRBJ2-5, with a tentative D call TRBD2 (5 bases). V lost 0 bases, J lost 5 bases, and 10 bases lay in between. Germline V gene lookup returns CDR1 ENHRY and CDR2 SYGVKD. The CDR3 sequence is 14 residues long. As DNA, the CDR3 is TGTGCCATCAGTGAGTCGGACGGGGTGGAGACCCAGTACTTC. The encoded protein is CAISESDGVETQYF.

The chain combines TRBV19 with TRBJ2-2; possibly TRBD2 for D (5 bases). CDR1 LNHDA and CDR2 SQIVND come from the germline V gene (reference sequence). The length of the CDR3 is 16 residues. The ends were cut back, 3 bases at V and 1 base at J, with 12 bases in the middle. CDR3 bases: TGTGCCAGTAGTATGAGGGCGGAATTGAACACCGGGGAGCTGTTTTTT. Translation gives CASSMRAELNTGELFF. The whole variable domain, filled in from reference TRBV19 and TRBJ2-2, reads DGGITQSPKYLFRKEGQNVTLSCEQNLNHDAMYWYRQDPGQGLRLIYYSQIVNDFQKGDIAEGYSVSREKKESFPLTVTSAQKNPTAFYLCASSMRAELNTGELFFGEGSRLTVL.